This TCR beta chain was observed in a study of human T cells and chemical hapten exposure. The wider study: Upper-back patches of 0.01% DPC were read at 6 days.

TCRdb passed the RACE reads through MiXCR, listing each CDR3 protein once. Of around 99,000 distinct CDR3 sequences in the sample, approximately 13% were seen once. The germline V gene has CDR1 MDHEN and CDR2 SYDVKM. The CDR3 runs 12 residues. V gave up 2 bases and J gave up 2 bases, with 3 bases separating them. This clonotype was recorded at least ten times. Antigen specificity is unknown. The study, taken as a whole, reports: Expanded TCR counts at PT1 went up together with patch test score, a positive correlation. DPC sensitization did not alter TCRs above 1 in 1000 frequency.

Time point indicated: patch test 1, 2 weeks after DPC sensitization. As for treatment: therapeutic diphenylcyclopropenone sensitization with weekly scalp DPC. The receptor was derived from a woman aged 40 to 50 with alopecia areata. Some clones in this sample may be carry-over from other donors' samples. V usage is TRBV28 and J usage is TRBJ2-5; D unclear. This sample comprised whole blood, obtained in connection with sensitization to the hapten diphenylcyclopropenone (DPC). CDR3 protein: CASSLRQETQYF. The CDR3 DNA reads TGTGCCAGCAGTTTACGGCAAGAGACCCAGTACTTC.